This record looks at one T cell receptor beta chain sequence and its context. Antigen unknown. The unexposed donors gave CD4+ T cells in about 2011-2018, prior to COVID-19. Uncultured naive and memory CD4+ T cells supplied DNA for deep TCR-beta sequencing. Clones were sequenced by immunoSEQ multiplex PCR, and TCRdb holds only the in-frame ones, with some missing. This table holds 65,000 or so clones, about 94% found once. This entry is derived from a study of CD4 T cells in relation to SARS-CoV-2 and coronaviruses. This CDR3 is built from 13 residues. The germline V gene has CDR1 KGHSH and CDR2 LQKENI. V dropped 2 bases and J dropped 4 bases, with 9 bases sitting between them. Study-wide points: Samples before the pandemic and after infection were not matched within any donor.

V usage is TRBV18 and J usage is TRBJ2-7; TRBD1 is a possible D gene (6 bases). The specimen was naive CD4+ T cells from PBMCs. Described subset: naive CD4+ T cells isolated by negative enrichment. This TCR came from a human donor in good health. Here the CDR3 reads CASSPRTEYEQYF. Here the CDR3 DNA reads TGTGCCAGCTCACCAAGGACAGAATACGAGCAGTACTTC.